These 7 T cell receptor beta chains share one sample of origin, sequenced in a study of CD8+CD57+ T cells in acquired aplastic anemia. CDR3 and TCR beta VDJ profiling relied on a genomic DNA template. TCRdb called the reads again in MiXCR, with one record for every CDR3 protein. The top ten clones hold 2% to 2.5% of a sample with some 64,000 distinct CDR3 sequences, about 50% of them seen once. The sample comprised sorted CD4+, CD8+, or CD8+CD57+ T cells (not recorded which) from PBMCs. These receptors were obtained from a human donor in good health, serving as a control.

This clonotype was seen many times. At one end the junction does not follow the germline gene, possibly because of a read error. The J gene is TRBJ2-1, the V gene TRBV5-1; 14 nucleotides match TRBD2. The CDR3 is made up of 16 amino acids. The germline CDR1 and CDR2 sequences are SGHRS and YFSETQ. CDR3 residues: CASSLGLAGVMDEQFF. The CDR3 DNA follows: TGCGCCAGCAGTTTGGGACTAGCGGGAGTCATGGATGAGCAGTTCTTC.

This clonotype appeared many times. The V call is TRBV11-1, the J call TRBJ2-2; 9 bases map to TRBD2. The CDR3 sequence is 16 residues long. The trim removed 3 bases at V and 6 bases at J, leaving 8 bases unmatched. Germline assignment: CDR1 SGHAT and CDR2 FQDESV (reference sequence). This CDR3 reads CASSLGSGSFSGELFF. The DNA for the CDR3 is TGTGCCAGCAGCTTGGGTAGCGGGAGTTTCTCCGGGGAGCTGTTTTTT.

This sequence joins TRBV10-3 and TRBJ1-2; 9 nucleotides match TRBD1. Per germline, CDR1 ENHRY and CDR2 SYGVKD. The CDR3 spans 12 residues. The J segment lost 8 bases and the V segment lost 3 bases, leaving 1 base of the junction unmatched. CDR3 protein: CAISDGQGGYTF. DNA for the CDR3: TGTGCCATCAGTGACGGACAGGGGGGCTACACCTTC.

This clonotype was seen only a few times. The gene calls are TRBV29-1 and TRBJ2-3; 15 nucleotides line up with TRBD2. This CDR3 contains 16 residues. The J segment lost 3 bases and the V segment lost 5 bases, leaving 6 bases of the junction unmatched. Germline lookup yields CDR1 SQVTM and CDR2 ANQGSEA. For the CDR3, the DNA is TGCAGCGTTAACGGACTAGCGGGGGGGCAGACAGATACGCAGTATTTT. Residues: CSVNGLAGGQTDTQYF.

The rearrangement links TRBV19 to TRBJ2-7; 11 bases line up with TRBD1. The junction had 0 bases not matched to a gene; V was cut back by 5 bases and J by 3 bases. There are 13 residues in the CDR3. Germline V gene sequence: CDR1 LNHDA, CDR2 SQIVND (reference sequence). The CDR3 nucleotides read TGTGCCAGTAGTGGGACAGGGGGCTACGAGCAGTACTTC. As protein: CASSGTGGYEQYF.

This clonotype was detected many times. The chain has TRBV20-1 and TRBJ2-3; 14 bases are shared with TRBD2. CDR3 length: 17 residues. V gave up 4 bases and J gave up 3 bases; unmatched junction bases: 9. The germline gives CDR1 DFQATT, CDR2 SNEGSKA (reference sequence). DNA of the CDR3: TGCAGTGCTACCCCGGGACTAGCGGGAGAGTTAACAGATACGCAGTATTTT. Translated: CSATPGLAGELTDTQYF.

V usage is TRBV15 and J usage is TRBJ1-2; a weak D match, TRBD1 (5 bases). The CDR3 runs 17 residues. The V end was cut by 1 base, the J end by 0 bases, with 15 bases between. Germline CDR1 reads LNHNV; CDR2 reads YYDKDF (reference sequence). The CDR3 here is CATSRVGAGTTNYGYTF. CDR3 DNA sequence: TGTGCCACCAGCAGAGTTGGGGCAGGCACTACTAACTATGGCTACACCTTC.